Reported below is one T cell receptor beta chain. Regarding time point: baseline pretreatment blood. Treatment described: 15 Gy SBRT to primary tumor, nephrectomy 4 weeks later. The CDR3 is 12 residues long. Trimming took 0 bases from V and 8 from J, leaving 8 bases between them. Germline V gene sequence: CDR1 SGHDT, CDR2 YYEEEE. This sample is part of a study of radiation and T cells in renal cell carcinoma. Whole-study context: Nephrectomy followed 15 Gy stereotactic body radiation by 4 weeks.

The repertoire was sequenced with immunoSEQ multiplex PCR; TCRdb's copy has only in-frame clones and lacks some. The repertoire holds 150,000 or so clones, with 70% to 90% as singletons. Here the sequenced sample was blood, taken from a patient whose treatment included radiotherapy and nephrectomy. The receptor was derived from a woman aged 45 to 65 with renal cell carcinoma. The chain is built from TRBV5-6 and TRBJ1-2; D is ambiguous. The CDR3 is CASSLVGNGYTF. The CDR3 region has the DNA TGTGCCAGCAGCTTGGTAGGGAACGGCTACACCTTC.